Below, one T cell receptor beta chain is given with its context. The sample originates from a study of CD8 T cells in Susac syndrome. RNA totalling about 0.45 to 1 ug underwent reverse transcription with random hexamers. An immunoSEQ multiplex PCR amplified TCR beta CDR3 over 54 Vbeta and 13 Jbeta. TCRdb processed the immunoSEQ multiplex PCR reads anew with MiXCR; each CDR3 protein has one entry. The data contain 95,000 to 150,000 distinct CDR3 sequences, 96% of them singletons. The study sequenced TCR beta in blood CD8+ and CD4+ T cells. Germline V gives CDR1 SQVTM, CDR2 ANQGSEA. J gave up 6 bases and V 4 bases, and 3 bases lay outside the gene matches. The CDR3 contains 12 residues.

The TCR was taken from a human donor with Susac syndrome. The chain joins TRBV29-1 to TRBJ2-7, with TRBD1 identical over 10 bases. The source material was CD4+ T cells from PBMCs. The CDR3 region has the DNA TGCAGCGTTGGACAGGGGGCTTTCGAGCAGTACTTC. This codes for CSVGQGAFEQYF.